These 31 T cell receptor beta chains share one sample of origin, sequenced in a study of CD8+ T cells in alopecia areata. Once RNA had been extracted, it was reverse transcribed into cDNA to act as the sequencing template. TCRdb's table, derived via immunoSEQ multiplex PCR, lists solely in-frame clones and lacks some. The table includes about 180,000 clones, approximately 62% detected once. This sample comprised CD4+ T cells sorted from blood, obtained at week 0. Receptor source: a human donor with alopecia areata.

This clone was recorded a few times. The V call is TRBV5-8, the J call TRBJ1-1; D gene ambiguous. This CDR3 region has 11 residues. Trimming cost V 3 bases and J 10 bases, with 10 bases left between them. Germline lookup yields CDR1 SGHTS and CDR2 YDEGEE. CDR3 nucleotide sequence: TGTGCCAGCAGCTCATACTCGAGAGCTTTCTTT. It specifies CASSSYSRAFF.

This sequence joins TRBV7-6 and TRBJ2-3; the D is unclear. The CDR3 is 15 amino acids. CDR1 is SGHVS and CDR2 is FNYEAQ in the germline V gene. V was pared by 2 bases and J by 2 bases, with 11 bases between. The CDR3 DNA is TGTGCCAGCAGCTTAAACACGGCACCCACAGATACGCAGTATTTT. Its protein is CASSLNTAPTDTQYF. Together with reference TRBV7-6 and TRBJ2-3, the CDR3 gives the full variable domain: GAGVSQSPRYKVTKRGQDVALRCDPISGHVSLYWYRQALGQGPEFLTYFNYEAQQDKSGLPNDRFSAERPEGSISTLTIQRTEQRDSAMYRCASSLNTAPTDTQYFGPGTRLTVL.

This clone was seen only a few times. The chain employs TRBV4-3 and TRBJ1-4; D may be TRBD1 (5 bases). Germline V gene sequence: CDR1 LGHNA, CDR2 YSLEER. The CDR3 contains 16 residues. V was trimmed by 0 bases and J by 10 bases, leaving 18 bases between them. CDR3 region: CASSQDRDLGRGKLFF. In nucleotides, the CDR3 is TGCGCCAGCAGCCAAGATCGGGACTTGGGGCGGGGAAAACTGTTTTTT.

This clone was recorded only once. The chain couples TRBV2 to TRBJ1-1; no clear D gene. V was pared by 6 bases and J by 0 bases, with 17 bases between. Germline CDR1 reads SNHLY; CDR2 reads FYNNEI. There are 16 residues in the CDR3. CDR3 nucleotides: TGTGCCAGCAGCCTAAAAAGGGCCGGGCTGAACACTGAAGCTTTCTTT. This gives the protein CASSLKRAGLNTEAFF.

This clone was counted only a few times. The gene calls are TRBV5-1 and TRBJ1-1; D uncertain. Trimming left V 0 bases short and J 8 bases short, with 11 bases between. Germline loops: CDR1 SGHRS, CDR2 YFSETQ. The CDR3 loop spans 13 amino acids. The CDR3 DNA sequence: TGCGCCAGCAGCTTGGAGGCGGGAGTGGAAGCTTTCTTT. Protein sequence: CASSLEAGVEAFF.

The chain uses TRBV4-1 and TRBJ2-3, with D perhaps TRBD1 or TRBD2 (5 bases each). This CDR3 has 14 amino acids. Trimming took 0 bases from V and 11 from J, leaving 15 bases between them. Germline-derived CDR1 and CDR2 are MGHRA and YSYEKL. CDR3: CASSQEKRGTRQYF. The CDR3 DNA is TGCGCCAGCAGCCAAGAAAAACGGGGCACTAGGCAGTATTTT.

The J gene is TRBJ2-5, the V gene TRBV29-1; TRBD1 agrees at 7 bases. The CDR3 covers 13 residues. Germline lookup yields CDR1 SQVTM and CDR2 ANQGSEA. V dropped 7 bases and J dropped 4; count of bases not matched to a gene: 9. CDR3 sequence: CSAERQGGETQYF. The CDR3 DNA is TGCAGCGCCGAAAGACAGGGCGGAGAGACCCAGTACTTC.

The V call is TRBV27, the J call TRBJ1-1; D might be TRBD1 (6 bases). The V gene lost 5 bases and the J gene lost 3 bases, with 25 bases spanning the gap. CDR3 size: 18 residues. The germline gives CDR1 MNHEY, CDR2 SMNVEV (reference sequence). CDR3 sequence: CASSPAGGQGGGYTEAFF. The CDR3 DNA reads TGTGCCAGCAGTCCCGCGGGGGGCCAGGGAGGAGGATACACTGAAGCTTTCTTT.

The CDR3 bases are TGTGCCTGGAGTCAAAGGAAGGGGGAGCAGTACTTC. Translation gives CAWSQRKGEQYF. The rearrangement joins TRBV30 to TRBJ2-7; the D gene is possibly TRBD1 (5 bases). Germline V lookup: CDR1 GTSNPN, CDR2 SVGIG (reference sequence). V lost 2 bases and J 7 bases, leaving 12 bases between the germline ends. The CDR3 has 12 amino acids.

The V call is TRBV11-1, the J call TRBJ1-1; 7 bases agree with TRBD1. V gave up 3 bases and J gave up 0 bases; unmatched junction bases: 1. This CDR3 is built from 14 residues. CDR1 and CDR2 (germline): SGHAT, FQDESV (reference sequence). In DNA, the CDR3 is TGTGCCAGCAGCTTGACAGGGATGAACACTGAAGCTTTCTTT. Translation: CASSLTGMNTEAFF.

This clone was seen only once. The chain uses TRBV5-1 and TRBJ1-2, with 12 bases aligning to TRBD1. CDR1 is SGHRS and CDR2 is YFSETQ in the germline V gene. V shed 3 bases, J shed 2 bases, and the junction held 2 bases outside the gene matches. The CDR3 consists of 15 residues. The CDR3 DNA follows: TGCGCCAGCAGCTGGGGACAGGGGGCCAACTATGGCTACACCTTC. This encodes CASSWGQGANYGYTF.

CDR3 coding DNA: TGTGCCAGCAGCCCCCGGACAGGCGGCTACACCTTC. Translation gives CASSPRTGGYTF. This chain links TRBV9 with TRBJ1-2, with 7 bases fitting TRBD1. The trim removed 4 bases at V and 8 bases at J, leaving 5 bases unmatched. The CDR3 extends over 12 amino acids. Germline CDR1 SGDLS, CDR2 YYNGEE.

This clone has just a few counts. The V gene is TRBV2, the J gene TRBJ1-5; D not resolved. Germline V gene sequence: CDR1 SNHLY, CDR2 FYNNEI. This CDR3 has 14 residues. V lost 4 bases to trimming and J lost 0 bases, with 7 bases between them. For the CDR3, the DNA is TGTGCCAGCAGTGGAATATCTAGCAATCAGCCCCAGCATTTT. It translates to CASSGISSNQPQHF. The entire variable domain, with the rest obtained from reference TRBV2 and TRBJ1-5, is as follows: EPEVTQTPSHQVTQMGQEVILRCVPISNHLYFYWYRQILGQKVEFLVSFYNNEISEKSEIFDDQFSVERPDGSNFTLKIRSTKLEDSAMYFCASSGISSNQPQHFGDGTRLSIL.

This chain links TRBV5-1 with TRBJ1-6; 9 bases agree with TRBD1. Looked up from germline, CDR1 is SGHRS and CDR2 is YFSETQ. The CDR3 consists of 15 residues. V shed 3 bases and J 10 bases; nucleotides not matched to a gene: 8. CDR3 sequence reads: CASSSGQGIGSPLHF. The DNA of the CDR3 is TGCGCCAGCAGCTCGGGACAGGGAATAGGATCACCCCTCCACTTT.

The chain uses TRBV29-1 and TRBJ1-2; D not resolved. The germline V gene encodes CDR1 SQVTM and CDR2 ANQGSEA. The V end was cut by 4 bases, the J end by 4 bases, with 10 bases between. The CDR3 extends over 12 amino acids. The CDR3, as DNA: TGCAGCGTTGGCCCGAGCTCCTATGGCTACACCTTC. Amino acids: CSVGPSSYGYTF.

The rearrangement joins TRBV9 to TRBJ1-1; D might be TRBD1 (6 bases). The germline gives CDR1 SGDLS, CDR2 YYNGEE. The CDR3 sequence is 14 residues long. V was cut by 4 bases and J by 4 bases, with 14 bases left in between. The CDR3 region is CASSSSGGATEAFF. The CDR3 nucleotides read TGTGCCAGCAGCTCCAGCGGGGGGGCCACTGAAGCTTTCTTT.

This sequence joins TRBV2 and TRBJ2-7; D gene ambiguous. Germline V lookup: CDR1 SNHLY, CDR2 FYNNEI. The length of the CDR3 is 13 residues. Trimming pared 0 bases from V and 0 bases from J, leaving 3 bases between. The CDR3 DNA reads TGTGCCAGCAGTGAAGCCCCCTCCTACGAGCAGTACTTC. Protein product: CASSEAPSYEQYF.

The V and J genes are TRBV25-1 and TRBJ1-2; TRBD1 matches at 8 bases. The CDR3 has 14 residues. CDR1 is MGHDK, CDR2 SYGVNS, per germline. The J segment lost 4 bases and the V segment lost 8 bases, leaving 9 bases of the junction unmatched. CDR3 nucleotides: TGTGCCAGCCGAGGGACAGGAGACTCCTATGGCTACACCTTC. It specifies CASRGTGDSYGYTF.

V gene TRBV4-3 combines with J gene TRBJ2-7, with TRBD2 identical over 8 bases. The CDR3 has 20 residues. Per germline, CDR1 LGHNA and CDR2 YSLEER. J gave up 1 base and V 1 base, and 18 bases lay outside the gene matches. For the CDR3, the DNA is TGCGCCAGCAGCCAAGTGGCCGTGGGTCTCGGGGGGGGCCAGTCCTACGAGCAGTACTTC. Translating it yields CASSQVAVGLGGGQSYEQYF.

This clone was counted a single time. The chain employs TRBV13 and TRBJ2-4; D unresolved. The CDR3 is made up of 14 amino acids. The germline V gene encodes CDR1 PRHDT and CDR2 FYEKMQ (reference sequence). V was pared by 4 bases and J by 0 bases, with 7 bases between. The CDR3 protein is CASSSRLAKNIQYF. CDR3 DNA: TGTGCCAGCAGCTCCAGGCTAGCCAAAAACATTCAGTACTTC.

V gene TRBV30 combines with J gene TRBJ2-2, with TRBD1 as a possible D gene (5 bases). V shed 0 bases and J shed 6 bases, with 11 bases lying between them. CDR3 length: 14 residues. Germline values: CDR1 GTSNPN, CDR2 SVGIG (reference sequence). CDR3 bases: TGTGCCTGGAGTGTAGCAGGGCGATCCGGGGAGCTGTTTTTT. It translates to CAWSVAGRSGELFF.

V usage is TRBV7-2 and J usage is TRBJ2-2; D gene ambiguous. Per germline, CDR1 SGHTA and CDR2 FQGNSA. The CDR3 covers 13 residues. The V and J ends lost 4 bases and 6 bases respectively, with 9 bases between them. In nucleotides, the CDR3 is TGTGCCAGCAGCTCAGGCAGATCCGGGGAGCTGTTTTTT. Residues: CASSSGRSGELFF. The variable domain in full, completed from reference TRBV7-2 and TRBJ2-2, reads GAGVSQSPSNKVTEKGKDVELRCDPISGHTALYWYRQSLGQGLEFLIYFQGNSAPDKSGLPSDRFSAERTGGSVSTLTIQRTQQEDSAVYLCASSSGRSGELFFGEGSRLTVL.

A note on this clone: Other DNA sequences in this specimen translate into the identical CDR3. The chain is built from TRBV29-1 and TRBJ1-1; no reliable D call. Germline V CDR1 and CDR2: SQVTM, ANQGSEA. V lost 3 bases and J 0 bases, leaving 8 bases between the germline ends. This CDR3 spans 13 amino acids. Here the CDR3 reads CSVEGLMNTEAFF. The CDR3 nucleotides are TGCAGCGTTGAGGGTTTAATGAACACTGAAGCTTTCTTT. The complete variable domain, with remaining parts taken from reference TRBV29-1 and TRBJ1-1, reads SAVISQKPSRDICQRGTSLTIQCQVDSQVTMMFWYRQQPGQSLTLIATANQGSEATYESGFVIDKFPISRPNLTFSTLTVSNMSPEDSSIYLCSVEGLMNTEAFFGQGTRLTVV.

The V and J genes are TRBV5-1 and TRBJ1-6; 8 bases align to TRBD1. CDR3 length: 15 residues. CDR1 and CDR2 from the germline V gene are SGHRS and YFSETQ. J lost 10 bases, V lost 4 bases, and 10 bases had no gene match. The CDR3 coding sequence is TGCGCCAGCAGCCCGGGACAGGCCATGGGATCACCCCTCCACTTT. Amino acid sequence: CASSPGQAMGSPLHF.

The chain links TRBV5-6 to TRBJ1-5; D call uncertain. In germline, CDR1 is SGHDT, CDR2 YYEEEE. The CDR3 length is 13 residues. V was shortened by 3 bases and J by 9 bases, with 13 bases between the two germline ends. The CDR3 coding sequence is TGTGCCAGCAGCTCGTACGACGGTAGGCCCCAGCATTTT. It translates to CASSSYDGRPQHF.

The V gene is TRBV4-1, the J gene TRBJ1-5, with a tentative D call TRBD1 (5 bases). V shed 1 base and J shed 7 bases, with 11 bases lying between them. The V gene's germline CDR1 is MGHRA and CDR2 YSYEKL. CDR3 length: 14 residues. This chain's CDR3 is CASSQGGEGQPQHF. The DNA of the CDR3 is TGCGCCAGCAGCCAAGGGGGGGAAGGACAGCCCCAGCATTTT.

The V and J genes are TRBV9 and TRBJ1-2, with D unclear. The CDR3 is made up of 16 amino acids. In germline, CDR1 is SGDLS, CDR2 YYNGEE. V shed 0 bases and J shed 2 bases, with 14 bases lying between them. CDR3 DNA: TGTGCCAGCAGCGTAGATTCCGGACGGGAGAACTATGGCTACACCTTC. As protein: CASSVDSGRENYGYTF.

The chain joins TRBV2 to TRBJ2-5, with D possibly TRBD1 on 5 matching bases. Between the trimmed V and J ends, which lost 11 bases and 2 bases, there was a span of 12 bases. This CDR3 contains 12 residues. Germline CDR1 and CDR2: SNHLY and FYNNEI. CDR3: CAGLQGQETQYF. As DNA, the CDR3 is TGTGCCGGATTGCAGGGTCAAGAGACCCAGTACTTC.

This chain joins TRBV25-1 and TRBJ1-1; D might be TRBD1 (5 bases). The germline gives CDR1 MGHDK, CDR2 SYGVNS. Trimming took 6 bases from V and 6 from J, leaving 23 bases between them. This CDR3 is built from 16 residues. This CDR3 reads CASSRTWGVGHAEAFF. CDR3 bases: TGTGCCAGCAGCCGAACCTGGGGGGTCGGGCACGCTGAAGCTTTCTTT.

The chain uses TRBV5-6 and TRBJ2-5; D is ambiguous. The CDR3 is 12 amino acids. Trimming took 5 bases from V and 1 from J, leaving 6 bases between them. Germline CDR1 SGHDT, CDR2 YYEEEE. CDR3 DNA sequence: TGTGCCAGCAGACAGAGCCAAGAGACCCAGTACTTC. It yields the protein CASRQSQETQYF.

The V and J genes are TRBV29-1 and TRBJ1-1, with D maybe TRBD1 (5 bases). CDR3 length: 13 amino acids. V shed 6 bases and J shed 5 bases, with 16 bases lying between them. Germline values: CDR1 SQVTM, CDR2 ANQGSEA. The CDR3 here is CSVRGALVTEAFF. The CDR3 bases are TGCAGCGTGAGGGGAGCTTTGGTAACTGAAGCTTTCTTT.